The entry below gives a single T cell receptor beta chain sequence along with its context. The antigen is unknown. The protocol was immunoSEQ multiplex PCR, while the TCRdb copy is restricted to in-frame clones and leaves out a portion. The repertoire has 230,000 or so clones, 88% of them found once; the top ten carry about 2.7%. These data are taken from a study of cytomegalovirus exposure and HLA in healthy donors. Study-level background: A later analysis reported the 90 to 150 validation repertoires used the same platform as the roughly 700 first-cohort repertoires. Study-wide results and caveats: Cytomegalovirus status, reportedly, was diagnosed with high specificity and sensitivity by the classifier. Three chains linked to CMV were shown in vitro to be specific for CMV antigens.

Germline trimming cut 3 bases from V and 4 bases from J; bases unmatched to any gene: 4. CDR3 size: 15 residues. Germline values: CDR1 SEHNR, CDR2 FQNEAQ (reference sequence). The sequenced sample was PBMCs. The clonotype originates from a woman aged 18-29 years in good health and CMV-seronegative. The genes are TRBV7-9 and TRBJ2-1; TRBD2 aligns across 9 bases. The CDR3 spells CASSFSGSRYNEQFF. CDR3 sequence (DNA): TGTGCCAGCAGCTTTAGCGGGAGTCGGTACAATGAGCAGTTCTTC.